These 15 T cell receptor beta chains share one sample of origin, sequenced in a study of T-cell reconstitution after alpha-beta-depleted transplantation in children. Using unique molecular identifiers, the investigators prepared the TCRbeta library. TCRdb redid the calling of the PCR reads with MiXCR, one entry per CDR3 protein. This table has fewer than 700,000 distinct CDR3 sequences, roughly 13% appearing once. The sequencing here drew on PBMCs, mostly from graft donor cells, taken 360 days after TCRalphabeta/CD19-depleted stem cell transplant. Source of these receptors: a male patient aged 10-17 years who had a stem cell transplant for acute myeloid leukemia, so the T cells may come from the graft donor.

The chain has TRBV6-5 and TRBJ2-2, with D tentatively TRBD1 (6 bases). The CDR3 totals 15 residues. Trimming removed 5 bases at V and 5 bases at J, with 15 bases between. Germline CDR1 and CDR2: MNHEY and SVGAGI. CDR3 sequence (DNA): TGTGCCAGCAGTCGATGGGGAACAGGGACCGGGGAGCTGTTTTTT. Translated, it gives CASSRWGTGTGELFF.

This clonotype has ten or more counts. V usage is TRBV28 and J usage is TRBJ2-2, with D possibly TRBD2 on 6 matching bases. Trimming pared 5 bases from V and 2 bases from J, leaving 15 bases between. This CDR3 comprises 16 residues. Germline-derived CDR1 and CDR2 are MDHEN and SYDVKM. CDR3 in amino acids: CASSPQTRPNTGELFF. For the CDR3, the DNA is TGTGCCAGCAGTCCACAGACTAGACCTAACACCGGGGAGCTGTTTTTT.

This clonotype was detected many times. This chain links TRBV20-1 with TRBJ2-2; no clear D. V lost 6 bases to trimming and J lost 2 bases, with 16 bases between them. Germline V gene sequence: CDR1 DFQATT, CDR2 SNEGSKA (reference sequence). This CDR3 comprises 15 residues. CDR3 in DNA: TGCAGTGCCACCGATGTCCGGAAAAACACCGGGGAGCTGTTTTTT. Amino acid sequence: CSATDVRKNTGELFF.

This clonotype was seen ten or more times. The chain carries TRBV19 and TRBJ2-2; 7 bases agree with TRBD2. The CDR3 contains 14 residues. Germline assignment: CDR1 LNHDA and CDR2 SQIVND (reference sequence). V trimming: 6 bases; J trimming: 6 bases; junction bases outside the gene matches: 7. The CDR3, as DNA: TGTGCCAGTAGGATCACTAGCGCCCCCGGGGAGCTGTTTTTT. It specifies CASRITSAPGELFF.

The V and J genes are TRBV29-1 and TRBJ2-1, with D uncertain. The CDR3 spans 11 residues. Looked up from germline, CDR1 is SQVTM and CDR2 is ANQGSEA. Trimming cost V 8 bases and J 6 bases, with 11 bases left between them. CDR3 sequence reads: CSRLWFNEQFF. CDR3 nucleotides: TGCAGCAGGCTGTGGTTCAATGAGCAGTTCTTC.

This clonotype was observed a handful of times. The chain is built from TRBV5-1 and TRBJ2-7, with TRBD2 identical over 7 bases. The CDR3 runs to 17 residues. Germline V lookup: CDR1 SGHRS, CDR2 YFSETQ. J lost 0 bases, V lost 6 bases, and 15 bases had no gene match. CDR3 loop: CASMLLPGLLDSYEQYF. CDR3 bases: TGCGCCAGCATGCTGTTACCGGGACTACTGGACTCCTACGAGCAGTACTTC.

The rearrangement uses TRBV20-1 and TRBJ2-7; 8 nucleotides align to TRBD2. There are 15 residues in the CDR3. The V segment lost 0 bases and the J segment 4 bases; nucleotides outside the gene matches: 8. The germline gives CDR1 DFQATT, CDR2 SNEGSKA (reference sequence). The CDR3 region is CSARDPHRGGYEQYF. The CDR3 DNA reads TGCAGTGCTAGAGATCCCCATCGGGGGGGGTACGAGCAGTACTTC.

The chain couples TRBV9 to TRBJ1-5; D possibly corresponds to TRBD1 (5 bases). Trimming removed 3 bases from V and 3 bases from J, with 10 bases in between. The germline gives CDR1 SGDLS, CDR2 YYNGEE. This CDR3 has 14 residues. CDR3: CASSEVGVNQPQHF. DNA for the CDR3: TGTGCCAGCAGCGAGGTGGGGGTCAATCAGCCCCAGCATTTT.

The J gene is TRBJ2-2, the V gene TRBV20-1, with TRBD2 as a possible D gene (6 bases). In germline, CDR1 is DFQATT, CDR2 SNEGSKA (reference sequence). Between the trimmed V and J ends, which lost 5 bases and 6 bases, there was a span of 13 bases. The CDR3 extends over 13 amino acids. CDR3 DNA: TGCAGTGCTGCCTTTTGGGGGGCCGGGGAGCTGTTTTTT. The encoded protein is CSAAFWGAGELFF.

This clonotype was seen a handful of times. CDR3 nucleotide sequence: TGTGCCAGCACAGCGGGAGGGTCCTACGAGCAGTACTTC. This sequence encodes CASTAGGSYEQYF. The chain employs TRBV12-3 or TRBV12-4 and TRBJ2-7, with TRBD2 identical over 10 bases. The CDR3 consists of 13 residues. The ends lost 7 bases at V and 1 base at J; junction bases unmatched: 1.

The chain recombines TRBV4-1 with TRBJ1-6, with unresolved D. The V gene's germline CDR1 is MGHRA and CDR2 YSYEKL. The ends were cut back, 0 bases at V and 11 bases at J, with 29 bases in the middle. There are 20 residues in the CDR3. CDR3 loop: CASSQEGNRSKTFDFTPLHF. DNA of the CDR3: TGCGCCAGCAGCCAAGAGGGGAATAGATCGAAAACGTTTGATTTTACACCCCTCCACTTT.

This clonotype was detected only a few times. This chain connects TRBV7-2 to TRBJ2-7; the match to TRBD2 covers 8 bases. The germline V gene has CDR1 SGHTA and CDR2 FQGNSA. V was clipped by 3 bases and J by 2 bases; unmatched bases: 0. This CDR3 is built from 13 residues. CDR3 region: CASSFGRAYEQYF. CDR3 bases: TGTGCCAGCAGCTTCGGGAGGGCCTACGAGCAGTACTTC.

This clonotype was recorded at least ten times. The chain couples TRBV9 to TRBJ2-1; D gene uncertain. With 0 bases removed from V and 12 bases from J, the gap between germline ends came to 16 bases. The germline V gene encodes CDR1 SGDLS and CDR2 YYNGEE. The CDR3 sequence is 14 residues long. The CDR3 is CASSVAIEGSWQFF. The CDR3, as DNA: TGTGCCAGCAGCGTAGCTATCGAAGGGTCATGGCAGTTCTTC.

This clonotype was seen just once. The CDR3 DNA reads as TGCAGTGCTCCCAGACCGGGGGACGCCTGGACTGAAGCTTTCTTT. It encodes CSAPRPGDAWTEAFF. The genes are TRBV20-1 and TRBJ1-1; a weak D match, TRBD1 (5 bases). V lost 5 bases to trimming and J lost 5 bases, with 21 bases between them. CDR1 DFQATT and CDR2 SNEGSKA come from the germline V gene (reference sequence). This CDR3 has 15 residues.

V gene TRBV10-3 combines with J gene TRBJ2-7, with D perhaps matching TRBD2 (5 bases). Trimming pared 10 bases from V and 1 base from J, leaving 14 bases between. The germline gives CDR1 ENHRY, CDR2 SYGVKD. There are 13 residues in the CDR3. The CDR3 region has the DNA TGTGCCACCGGGATCCTATTTTCCTACGAGCAGTACTTC. This codes for CATGILFSYEQYF.